Listed below are T cell receptor beta chains from one sample, sequenced in a study of cytomegalovirus exposure and HLA in healthy donors. Only in-frame clones appear in the TCRdb table, and some are missing; sequencing was by immunoSEQ multiplex PCR. The sample carries approximately 210,000 clones, around 84% recorded once. Sequenced: PBMCs. These receptors all come from a woman in her late teens or twenties in good health and CMV-seronegative. Both conserved end residues are part of each CDR3. The D gene is left open where the match is weak. The listing skips clone size in some rows; elsewhere it reads once, few, many or a size class.

13	TRBV2	-	-	TRBJ1-3	CASVPLSGNTIYF	TGTGCCAGCGTCCCCCTCTCTGGAAACACCATATATTTT
17	TRBV5-1	TRBD2	-	TRBJ2-5	CASSPGGTSGEMRTQYF	TGCGCCAGCAGCCCTGGAGGGACTAGCGGTGAAATGCGGACCCAGTACTTC
14	TRBV6-1	-	-	TRBJ2-7	CASNSVRSSYEQYF	TGTGCCAGCAATTCCGTCCGGAGCTCCTACGAGCAGTACTTC
16	TRBV9	-	-	TRBJ1-2	CASSGIGLDRPYGYTF	TGTGCCAGCAGCGGAATCGGACTAGACAGGCCTTATGGCTACACCTTC
13	TRBV5-4	-	-	TRBJ2-5	CASSLVVEETQYF	TGTGCCAGCAGCTTGGTCGTAGAAGAGACCCAGTACTTC
15	TRBV6-4	TRBD1	-	TRBJ2-7	CASSQGTAHPYEQYF	TGTGCCAGCAGTCAAGGGACAGCGCATCCCTACGAGCAGTACTTC
14	TRBV2	-	once	TRBJ2-7	CASSGGLGRYEQYF	TGTGCCAGCAGTGGGGGGCTCGGTCGGTACGAGCAGTACTTC
15	TRBV19	-	-	TRBJ1-2	CASSSPTGFAYGYTF	TGTGCCAGTAGTAGCCCCACAGGGTTTGCCTATGGCTACACCTTC
15	TRBV5-1	TRBD1	-	TRBJ1-1	CASSLSRDRVTEAFF	TGCGCCAGCAGCCTCTCCCGGGACAGGGTGACTGAAGCTTTCTTT
14	TRBV27	TRBD1	once	TRBJ1-1	CASSLTGPNTEAFF	TGTGCCAGCAGCTTGACAGGGCCAAACACTGAAGCTTTCTTT
14	TRBV5-4	-	-	TRBJ1-6	CASSFREYNSPLHF	TGTGCCAGCAGCTTTAGGGAGTATAATTCACCCCTCCACTTT
14	TRBV12-5	-	-	TRBJ2-2	CASGLGGGTGELFF	TGTGCTAGTGGTTTGGGAGGGGGCACCGGGGAGCTGTTTTTT
15	TRBV7-2	TRBD1	-	TRBJ2-7	CASSAAWTGFFEQYF	TGTGCCAGCAGTGCAGCGTGGACAGGGTTTTTCGAGCAGTACTTC
17	TRBV13	TRBD2	-	TRBJ2-7	CASTPRGTSRSSYEQYF	TGTGCCAGCACCCCGCGGGGGACTAGCAGGAGCTCCTACGAGCAGTACTTC
18	TRBV5-1	TRBD1	-	TRBJ1-2	CASSLAEDRSDFNYGYTF	TGCGCCAGCAGCTTGGCCGAGGACAGGTCTGATTTTAACTATGGCTACACCTTC
15	TRBV25-1	TRBD2	once	TRBJ2-7	CASSGREADPHEQYF	TGTGCCAGCAGTGGCCGGGAGGCGGACCCCCACGAGCAGTACTTC
17	TRBV5-3	-	-	TRBJ1-5	CARSPTPTGHYEQPQHF	TGTGCCAGAAGTCCCACGCCGACAGGTCACTACGAACAGCCCCAGCATTTT
14	TRBV30	TRBD1	-	TRBJ1-5	CAWSMGQGDQPQHF	TGTGCCTGGAGCATGGGACAGGGAGATCAGCCCCAGCATTTT